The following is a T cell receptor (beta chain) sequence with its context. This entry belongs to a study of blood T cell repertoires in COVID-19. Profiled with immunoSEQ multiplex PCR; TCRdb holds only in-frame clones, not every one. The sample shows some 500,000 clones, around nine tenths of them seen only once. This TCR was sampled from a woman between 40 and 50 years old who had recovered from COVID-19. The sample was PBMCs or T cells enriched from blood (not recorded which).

The CDR3 spells CASSLEAGSVTYEQYF. The CDR3 DNA sequence: TGTGCCAGCAGCTTGGAGGCCGGTAGCGTGACCTACGAGCAGTACTTC. This rearrangement joins TRBV5-4 to TRBJ2-7, with D maybe TRBD2 (5 bases). CDR1 and CDR2 from the germline V gene are SGHNT and YYREEE (reference sequence). V was shortened by 0 bases and J by 2 bases, with 15 bases between the two germline ends. The CDR3 has 16 amino acids.